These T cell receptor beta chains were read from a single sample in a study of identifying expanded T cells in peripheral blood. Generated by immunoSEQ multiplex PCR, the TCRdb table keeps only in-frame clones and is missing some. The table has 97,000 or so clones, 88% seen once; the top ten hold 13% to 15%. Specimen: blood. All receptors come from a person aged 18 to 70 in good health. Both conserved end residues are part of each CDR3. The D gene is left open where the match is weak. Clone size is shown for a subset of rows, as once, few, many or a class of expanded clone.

cdr3_aa: CATSFRTGEQYF
cdr3_nt: TGTGCCACCAGTTTCCGGACTGGGGAGCAGTACTTC
clone_size: .
j_call: TRBJ2-7
d_call: .
v_call: TRBV15

cdr3_aa: CASSLAIGGYEQYF
cdr3_nt: TGCGCCAGCAGCTTGGCCATAGGGGGGTACGAGCAGTACTTC
clone_size: .
j_call: TRBJ2-7
d_call: .
v_call: TRBV5-1

cdr3_aa: CASSPGQVGELFF
cdr3_nt: TGTGCCAGCAGCCCGGGACAGGTCGGGGAGCTGTTTTTT
clone_size: .
j_call: TRBJ2-2
d_call: TRBD1
v_call: TRBV14

cdr3_aa: CASSPRTRDDNEQFF
cdr3_nt: TGCGCCAGCAGCCCGAGGACTCGCGATGACAATGAGCAGTTCTTC
clone_size: once
j_call: TRBJ2-1
d_call: .
v_call: TRBV5-1

cdr3_aa: CASRAGGYEQYF
cdr3_nt: TGTGCCAGCAGGGCGGGGGGGTACGAGCAGTACTTC
clone_size: .
j_call: TRBJ2-7
d_call: TRBD2
v_call: TRBV27

cdr3_aa: CASSYSGSINTEAFF
cdr3_nt: TGTGCCAGCAGTTATTCCGGCAGTATTAACACTGAAGCTTTCTTT
clone_size: .
j_call: TRBJ1-1
d_call: .
v_call: TRBV6-6

cdr3_aa: CASSPWDRGIYGYTF
cdr3_nt: TGTGCCAGCAGTCCCTGGGACAGGGGTATCTATGGCTACACCTTC
clone_size: few
j_call: TRBJ1-2
d_call: TRBD1
v_call: TRBV27

cdr3_aa: CASRENSGNTIYF
cdr3_nt: TGTGCCAGCAGGGAGAACTCTGGAAACACCATATATTTT
clone_size: .
j_call: TRBJ1-3
d_call: .
v_call: TRBV28

cdr3_aa: CASKARGQQHGYTF
cdr3_nt: TGTGCCAGCAAGGCCAGGGGACAGCAACATGGCTACACCTTC
clone_size: .
j_call: TRBJ1-2
d_call: TRBD1
v_call: TRBV6-6

cdr3_aa: CASSFSVRGLETQYF
cdr3_nt: TGTGCCAGCAGTTTTAGCGTGCGGGGTTTGGAGACCCAGTACTTC
clone_size: .
j_call: TRBJ2-5
d_call: .
v_call: TRBV6-6

cdr3_aa: CASSLGEANTEAFF
cdr3_nt: TGTGCCAGCAGCTTAGGGGAAGCGAACACTGAAGCTTTCTTT
clone_size: .
j_call: TRBJ1-1
d_call: .
v_call: TRBV7-9

cdr3_aa: CAIMGLAGEGSYNEQFF
cdr3_nt: TGTGCGATTATGGGGCTAGCGGGAGAGGGGTCCTACAATGAGCAGTTCTTC
clone_size: .
j_call: TRBJ2-1
d_call: TRBD2
v_call: TRBV7-9

cdr3_aa: CSVKDIRSYEQYF
cdr3_nt: TGCAGCGTGAAGGACATACGCTCCTACGAGCAGTACTTC
clone_size: .
j_call: TRBJ2-7
d_call: .
v_call: TRBV29-1

cdr3_aa: CASSGGLADHNEQFF
cdr3_nt: TGTGCCAGCAGCGGGGGCCTAGCGGACCACAATGAGCAGTTCTTC
clone_size: .
j_call: TRBJ2-1
d_call: TRBD2
v_call: TRBV9

cdr3_aa: CASSTGRGTDTQYF
cdr3_nt: TGTGCCAGCAGCACGGGGAGAGGCACAGATACGCAGTATTTT
clone_size: .
j_call: TRBJ2-3
d_call: .
v_call: TRBV7-6

cdr3_aa: CASSDPLGDWGNTEAFF
cdr3_nt: TGTGCCAGCAGCGATCCACTGGGGGATTGGGGGAACACTGAAGCTTTCTTT
clone_size: few
j_call: TRBJ1-1
d_call: .
v_call: TRBV9

cdr3_aa: CAWRGSGNTIYF
cdr3_nt: TGTGCCTGGAGGGGCTCTGGAAACACCATATATTTT
clone_size: .
j_call: TRBJ1-3
d_call: .
v_call: TRBV30

cdr3_aa: CASTRWPVNTEAFF
cdr3_nt: TGTGCCAGCACCCGATGGCCGGTTAACACTGAAGCTTTCTTT
clone_size: .
j_call: TRBJ1-1
d_call: .
v_call: TRBV2

cdr3_aa: CASSLLQGARWNTGELFF
cdr3_nt: TGTGCCAGCAGCTTATTACAGGGGGCGAGGTGGAACACCGGGGAGCTGTTTTTT
clone_size: .
j_call: TRBJ2-2
d_call: TRBD1
v_call: TRBV11-1

cdr3_aa: CASSRQGVNQPQHF
cdr3_nt: TGCGCCAGCAGCCGGCAGGGGGTCAATCAGCCCCAGCATTTT
clone_size: few
j_call: TRBJ1-5
d_call: TRBD1
v_call: TRBV4-1

cdr3_aa: CAISESQPYEQYF
cdr3_nt: TGTGCCATCAGCGAATCACAGCCTTACGAGCAGTACTTC
clone_size: few
j_call: TRBJ2-7
d_call: .
v_call: TRBV10-3

cdr3_aa: CASSPWTGAKDNEQFF
cdr3_nt: TGTGCCAGTAGTCCGTGGACAGGGGCTAAGGACAATGAGCAGTTCTTC
clone_size: once
j_call: TRBJ2-1
d_call: TRBD1
v_call: TRBV19

cdr3_aa: CASSQDSYSKAFF
cdr3_nt: TGCGCCAGCAGCCAAGATTCTTACAGCAAAGCTTTCTTT
clone_size: .
j_call: TRBJ1-1
d_call: .
v_call: TRBV4-1